Below, one TCR beta chain is given with its context. Its antigen is not known. The data were taken from a study of OX40 agonist ivuxolimab in advanced cancers. Per germline, CDR1 SGHRS and CDR2 YFSETQ. The CDR3 is 21 residues long. V lost 0 bases and J lost 0; bases outside the gene matches: 12. TCRdb keeps only in-frame clones here, not all; method: immunoSEQ multiplex PCR. The repertoire holds some 70,000 clones, with around four fifths as singletons. Study-wide points: On average, a greater number of expanded clones characterised CD8+ T cells relative to CD4+. Some nonresponders also had low normalized T-cell clonal expansion.

The sample in question was CD4+ or CD8+ T cells sorted from blood, obtained in a trial of the OX40 agonist ivuxolimab. The chain carries TRBV5-1 and TRBJ2-3; 14 bases map to TRBD2. This sequence originates from an adult with an advanced solid tumor such as melanoma, head and neck, liver or kidney cancer. The CDR3 loop is CASSLGGFMGLAGASTDTQYF. The CDR3 nucleotides read TGCGCCAGCAGCTTGGGGGGCTTCATGGGACTAGCGGGGGCTAGCACAGATACGCAGTATTTT. The entire variable domain, with the rest obtained from reference TRBV5-1 and TRBJ2-3, is as follows: KAGVTQTPRYLIKTRGQQVTLSCSPISGHRSVSWYQQTPGQGLQFLFEYFSETQRNKGNFPGRFSGRQFSNSRSEMNVSTLELGDSALYLCASSLGGFMGLAGASTDTQYFGPGTRLTVL.